What follows is one TCR beta chain and its context. Its antigen is not identified. Germline-derived CDR1 and CDR2 are SNHLY and FYNNEI. V dropped 6 bases and J dropped 1 base, with 10 bases sitting between them. The CDR3 covers 13 residues. These data belong to a study of response to subunit inactivated influenza vaccine. Broader study findings: It was the authors' suggestion that each seasonal influenza vaccination recruits few new T cells.

TCRdb ran MiXCR on the RT-PCR reads and lists one entry per CDR3 protein. The sample comprises fewer than 250,000 distinct CDR3 sequences, roughly 14% of which are singletons, and roughly 24% rests with the top ten. This sequence joins TRBV2 and TRBJ2-7, with D perhaps being TRBD1 or TRBD2 (5 bases each). The TCR was taken from a man between 45 and 60 years old who received an inactivated influenza vaccine. This material consisted of CD8+ T cells sorted from PBMCs, taken more than 4 days after vaccination. CDR3 sequence: CASRGPSSYEQYF. In DNA, the CDR3 is TGTGCCAGCAGGGGACCGTCTTCCTACGAGCAGTACTTC.